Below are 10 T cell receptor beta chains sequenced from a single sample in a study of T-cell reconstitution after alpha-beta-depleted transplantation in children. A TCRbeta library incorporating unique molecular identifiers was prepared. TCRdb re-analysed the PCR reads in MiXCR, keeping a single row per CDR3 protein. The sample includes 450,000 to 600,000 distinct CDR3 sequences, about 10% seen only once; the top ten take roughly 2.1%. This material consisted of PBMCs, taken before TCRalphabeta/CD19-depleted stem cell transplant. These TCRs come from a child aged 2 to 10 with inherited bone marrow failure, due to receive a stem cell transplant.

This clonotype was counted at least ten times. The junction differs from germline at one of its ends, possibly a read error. CDR3 nucleotide sequence: TGTGCCTGGAGTGTACTATACGACGGGAGCTTC. Amino acids: CAWSVLYDGSF. The V call is TRBV30, the J call TRBJ1-2; D not resolved. The CDR3 has 11 residues. In germline, CDR1 is GTSNPN, CDR2 SVGIG (reference sequence).

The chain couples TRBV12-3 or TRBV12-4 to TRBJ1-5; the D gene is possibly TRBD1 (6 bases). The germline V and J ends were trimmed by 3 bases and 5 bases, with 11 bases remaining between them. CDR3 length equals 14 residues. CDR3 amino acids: CASSFRGIDQPQHF. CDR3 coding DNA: TGTGCCAGCAGTTTCAGGGGCATTGATCAGCCCCAGCATTTT.

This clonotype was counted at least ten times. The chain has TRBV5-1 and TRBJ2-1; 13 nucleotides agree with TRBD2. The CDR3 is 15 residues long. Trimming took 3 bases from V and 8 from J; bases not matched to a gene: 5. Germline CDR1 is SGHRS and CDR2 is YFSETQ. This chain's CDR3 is CASSSGLAGDHEQFF. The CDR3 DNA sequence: TGCGCCAGCAGCTCAGGACTAGCGGGAGACCATGAGCAGTTCTTC.

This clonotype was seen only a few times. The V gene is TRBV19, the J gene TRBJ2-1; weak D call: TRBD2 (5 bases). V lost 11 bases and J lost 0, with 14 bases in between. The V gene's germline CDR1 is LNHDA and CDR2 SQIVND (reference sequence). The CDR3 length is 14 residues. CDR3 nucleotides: TGTGCCGCGGCGAGGGCGTACTCCTACAATGAGCAGTTCTTC. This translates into CAAARAYSYNEQFF.

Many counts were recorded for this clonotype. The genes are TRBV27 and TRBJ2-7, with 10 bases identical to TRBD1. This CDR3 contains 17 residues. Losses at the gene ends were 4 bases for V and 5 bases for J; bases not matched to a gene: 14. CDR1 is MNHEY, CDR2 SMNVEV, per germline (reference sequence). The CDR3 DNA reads TGTGCCAGCAGTTATTTAGCGGGGACAGGGGTGATCCACGAGCAGTACTTC. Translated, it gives CASSYLAGTGVIHEQYF.

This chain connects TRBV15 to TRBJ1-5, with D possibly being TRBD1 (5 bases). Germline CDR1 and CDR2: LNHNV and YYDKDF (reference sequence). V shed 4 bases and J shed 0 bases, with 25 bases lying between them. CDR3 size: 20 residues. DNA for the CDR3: TGTGCCACCAGCACCCCGGCGGGGACCCCGAGAGGAATTAGCAATCAGCCCCAGCATTTT. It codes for CATSTPAGTPRGISNQPQHF.

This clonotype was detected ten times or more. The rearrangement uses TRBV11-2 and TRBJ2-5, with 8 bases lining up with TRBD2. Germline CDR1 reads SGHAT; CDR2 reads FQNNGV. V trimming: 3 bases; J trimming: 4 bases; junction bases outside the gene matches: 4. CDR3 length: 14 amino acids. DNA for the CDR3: TGTGCCAGCAGCTTCGGGGGGGATCCAGAGACCCAGTACTTC. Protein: CASSFGGDPETQYF.

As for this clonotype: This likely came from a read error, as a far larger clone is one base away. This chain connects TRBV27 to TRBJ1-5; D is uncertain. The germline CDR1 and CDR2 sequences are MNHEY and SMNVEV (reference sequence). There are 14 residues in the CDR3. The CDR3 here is CASSLWGSNQHQHF. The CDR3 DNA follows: TGTGCCAGCAGTTTATGGGGTAGCAATCAGCACCAGCATTTT.

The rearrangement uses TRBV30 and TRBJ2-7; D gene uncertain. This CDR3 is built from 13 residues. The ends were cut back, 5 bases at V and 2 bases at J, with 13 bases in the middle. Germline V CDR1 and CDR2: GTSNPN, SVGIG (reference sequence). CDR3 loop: CAWGPSIPYEQYF. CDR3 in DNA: TGTGCCTGGGGACCCTCGATTCCCTACGAGCAGTACTTC.

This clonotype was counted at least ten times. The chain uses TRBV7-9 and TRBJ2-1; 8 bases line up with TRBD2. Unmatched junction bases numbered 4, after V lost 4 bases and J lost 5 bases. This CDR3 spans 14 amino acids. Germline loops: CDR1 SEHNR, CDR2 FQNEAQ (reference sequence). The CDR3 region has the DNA TGTGCCAGCAGCTCGGGACTAGAAGACAATGAGCAGTTCTTC. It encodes CASSSGLEDNEQFF.